This entry concerns a single T cell receptor beta chain. Trimming left V 0 bases short and J 8 bases short, with 16 bases between. Per germline, CDR1 MNHEY and CDR2 SMNVEV (reference sequence). The CDR3 loop spans 15 amino acids. This record comes from a study of technical replicates of blood from four donors. Sequencing used immunoSEQ multiplex PCR; TCRdb keeps in-frame clones, though not all of them. The profile shows tens of thousands of clones, 95% of them singletons. Sequencing was performed on T cells isolated from PBMCs. V is TRBV27 and J is TRBJ1-2; unclear D gene. This TCR derives from a human donor in good health. As DNA, the CDR3 is TGTGCCAGCAGTTTATCGGTGTGGCGGTTTGAGGGCTACACCTTC. The encoded protein is CASSLSVWRFEGYTF.